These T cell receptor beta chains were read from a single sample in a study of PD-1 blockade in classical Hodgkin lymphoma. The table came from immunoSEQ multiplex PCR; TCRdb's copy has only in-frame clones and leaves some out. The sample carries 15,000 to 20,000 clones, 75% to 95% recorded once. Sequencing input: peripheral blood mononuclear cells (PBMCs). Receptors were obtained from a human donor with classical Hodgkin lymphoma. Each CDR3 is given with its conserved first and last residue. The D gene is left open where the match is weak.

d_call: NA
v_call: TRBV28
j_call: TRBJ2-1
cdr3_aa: CASSISSDYNEQFF
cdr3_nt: TGTGCCAGCAGTATTTCTAGCGACTACAATGAGCAGTTCTTC

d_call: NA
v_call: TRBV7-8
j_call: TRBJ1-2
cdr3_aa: CASSLGATATYGYTF
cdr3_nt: TGTGCCAGCAGCTTAGGGGCGACAGCTACCTATGGCTACACCTTC

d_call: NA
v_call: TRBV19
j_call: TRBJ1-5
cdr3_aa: CASSIPGQFNQPQHF
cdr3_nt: TGTGCCAGTAGTATCCCCGGACAGTTCAATCAGCCCCAGCATTTT

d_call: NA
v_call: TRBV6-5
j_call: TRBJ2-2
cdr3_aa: CASREWTGPTGELFF
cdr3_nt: TGTGCCAGCAGGGAGTGGACCGGACCGACCGGGGAGCTGTTTTTT

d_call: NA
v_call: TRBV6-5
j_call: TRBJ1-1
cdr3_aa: CASSRQYPSAEAFF
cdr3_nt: TGTGCCAGCAGTAGACAGTATCCATCAGCTGAAGCTTTCTTT

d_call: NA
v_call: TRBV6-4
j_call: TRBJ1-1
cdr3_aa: CASSSGAPGTEAFF
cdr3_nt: TGTGCCAGCAGCTCGGGGGCCCCTGGGACTGAAGCTTTCTTT

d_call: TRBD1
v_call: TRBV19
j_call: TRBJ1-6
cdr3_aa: CASRTSKVDRANSPLHF
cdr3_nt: TGTGCCAGTAGAACTTCCAAGGTGGACAGGGCTAATTCACCCCTCCACTTT

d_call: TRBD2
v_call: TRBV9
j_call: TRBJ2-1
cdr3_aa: CASNGGGYNEQFF
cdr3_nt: TGTGCCAGCAACGGCGGGGGATACAATGAGCAGTTCTTC

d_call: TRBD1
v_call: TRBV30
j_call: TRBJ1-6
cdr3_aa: CAWNPGGSYNSPLHF
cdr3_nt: TGTGCCTGGAATCCAGGGGGCTCGTATAATTCACCCCTCCACTTT

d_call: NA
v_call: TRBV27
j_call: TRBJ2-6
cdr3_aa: CASSSDGSSGANVLTF
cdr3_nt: TGTGCCAGCAGTTCAGACGGGAGTTCTGGGGCCAACGTCCTGACTTTC